This T cell receptor beta chain originates from a study of blood T cell repertoires in COVID-19. On the study more broadly: The origin of the acute and convalescent COVID-19 samples was the United States, Italy and Spain.

The junction had 14 bases not matched to a gene; V was cut back by 1 base and J by 8 bases. The CDR3 totals 17 residues. The germline V gene encodes CDR1 LGHDT and CDR2 YNNKEL (reference sequence). Authors' data handling: Quantification of nucleated cells was approximated via reference gene primer amplification. Libraries were prepared by immunoSEQ multiplex PCR; TCRdb keeps only in-frame clonotypes and omits some of them. For V, J and clone size, that table is used; D and trimming come from the DNA. The repertoire has about 220,000 clones, roughly 87% of them found once; the top ten carry 1.9%. Source material: peripheral blood. The chain joins TRBV3-1 (or the pseudogene TRBV3-2) to TRBJ1-2, with 9 bases matching TRBD1. The clonotype originates from a man aged 35 to 55 with active or convalescent COVID-19. CDR3 loop: CASSQGPLGQGNGGYTF. The CDR3 DNA is TGTGCCAGCAGCCAAGGCCCTTTGGGACAGGGAAACGGAGGCTACACCTTC.